The 6 T cell receptor beta chains listed next were all sequenced from one sample in a study of radiation and T cells in renal cell carcinoma. TCRdb keeps only in-frame clones here, not all; method: immunoSEQ multiplex PCR. The sample consists of about 83,000 clones, approximately 87% of them appearing once. Time point described: blood 4 weeks post-SBRT, at nephrectomy. Treatment of the sample: 15 Gy SBRT to primary tumor, nephrectomy 4 weeks later. The material was blood, obtained from a patient whose treatment included radiotherapy and nephrectomy. Receptor source: an older woman with renal cell carcinoma.

The chain couples TRBV7-3 to TRBJ2-5, with D possibly TRBD2 on 5 matching bases. This CDR3 comprises 16 residues. CDR1 and CDR2 (germline): SGHTA, FQGTGA. Trimming stripped 1 base from V and 3 bases from J, with 15 bases between. CDR3 DNA sequence: TGTGCCAGCAGCTTAATGGTACGGGGATTCAAAGAGACCCAGTACTTC. The encoded protein is CASSLMVRGFKETQYF.

V gene TRBV11-2 combines with J gene TRBJ2-1; 7 bases match TRBD1. The CDR3 extends over 16 amino acids. Trimming cost V 7 bases and J 0 bases; bases outside gene matches: 9. Germline V CDR1 and CDR2: SGHAT, FQNNGV. The CDR3 protein is CASTLQGPVSYNEQFF. CDR3 coding DNA: TGTGCCAGCACCCTACAGGGGCCGGTCTCCTACAATGAGCAGTTCTTC.

V gene TRBV27 combines with J gene TRBJ1-6, with TRBD1 identical over 7 bases. There are 16 residues in the CDR3. Germline trimming cut 1 base from V and 10 bases from J; bases unmatched to any gene: 10. Germline CDR1 reads MNHEY; CDR2 reads SMNVEV (reference sequence). CDR3 sequence (DNA): TGTGCCAGCAGTTTATTGGATCCAGGGGGAGGGTCACCCCTCCACTTT. Translation: CASSLLDPGGGSPLHF.

The chain links TRBV19 to TRBJ1-2; 7 nucleotides align to TRBD1. After removal of 7 bases from V and 0 bases from J, the junction contained 11 bases not matched to a gene. Germline V gene data show CDR1 as LNHDA and CDR2 as SQIVND (reference sequence). CDR3 length equals 16 residues. CDR3 region: CASKRGGASANYGYTF. In nucleotides, the CDR3 is TGTGCCAGTAAGAGAGGGGGCGCCTCAGCTAACTATGGCTACACCTTC. The whole variable domain, remainder taken from reference TRBV19 and TRBJ1-2, is DGGITQSPKYLFRKEGQNVTLSCEQNLNHDAMYWYRQDPGQGLRLIYYSQIVNDFQKGDIAEGYSVSREKKESFPLTVTSAQKNPTAFYLCASKRGGASANYGYTFGSGTRLTVV.

V is TRBV6-4 and J is TRBJ1-4, with D unresolved. V was clipped by 4 bases and J by 4 bases, with 7 bases between them. Germline V CDR1 and CDR2: MRHNA, SNTAGT. The CDR3 consists of 13 residues. The CDR3 is CASSGQGNEKLFF. CDR3 DNA: TGTGCCAGCAGTGGTCAAGGTAATGAAAAACTGTTTTTT.

The rearrangement links TRBV7-8 to TRBJ1-6, with unresolved D. The CDR3 is made up of 17 amino acids. The V gene lost 5 bases and the J gene lost 0 bases, with 14 bases spanning the gap. The germline gives CDR1 SGHVS, CDR2 FQNEAQ. The CDR3 nucleotides are TGTGCCAGCAGCCGTCTTTTACAGAGCTCCTATAATTCACCCCTCCACTTT. This encodes CASSRLLQSSYNSPLHF.